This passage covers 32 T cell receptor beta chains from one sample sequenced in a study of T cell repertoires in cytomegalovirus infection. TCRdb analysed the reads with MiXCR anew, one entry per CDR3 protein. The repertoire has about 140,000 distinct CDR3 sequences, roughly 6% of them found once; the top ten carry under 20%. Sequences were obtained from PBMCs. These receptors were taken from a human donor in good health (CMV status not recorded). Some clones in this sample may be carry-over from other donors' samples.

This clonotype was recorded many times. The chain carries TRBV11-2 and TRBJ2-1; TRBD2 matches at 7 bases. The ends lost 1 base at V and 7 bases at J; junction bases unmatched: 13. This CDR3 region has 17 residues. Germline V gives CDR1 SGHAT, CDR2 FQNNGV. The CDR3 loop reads CASSLVLRGFPGNEQFF. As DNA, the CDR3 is TGTGCCAGCAGCTTAGTTCTGCGGGGGTTCCCGGGGAATGAGCAGTTCTTC.

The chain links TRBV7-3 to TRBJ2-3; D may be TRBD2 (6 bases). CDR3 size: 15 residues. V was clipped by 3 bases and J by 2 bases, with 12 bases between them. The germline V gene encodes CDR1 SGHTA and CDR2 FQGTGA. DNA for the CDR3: TGTGCCAGCAGCTTGCTGGGACTCAACACAGATACGCAGTATTTT. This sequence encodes CASSLLGLNTDTQYF.

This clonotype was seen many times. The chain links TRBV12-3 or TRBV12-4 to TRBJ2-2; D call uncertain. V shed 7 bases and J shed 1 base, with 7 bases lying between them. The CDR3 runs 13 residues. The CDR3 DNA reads TGTGCCAGCACTTTGGGGAACACCGGGGAGCTGTTTTTT. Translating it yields CASTLGNTGELFF.

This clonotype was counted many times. CDR3 residues: CASSGALLAGFANEQFF. CDR3 in DNA: TGTGCCAGCAGCGGCGCCCTACTAGCGGGGTTTGCCAATGAGCAGTTCTTC. The V call is TRBV5-4, the J call TRBJ2-1, with 10 bases that match TRBD2. The CDR3 has 17 residues. The germline V gene has CDR1 SGHNT and CDR2 YYREEE (reference sequence). Trimming removed 4 bases from V and 6 bases from J; junction bases left unmatched: 13. The complete variable domain, with remaining parts taken from reference TRBV5-4 and TRBJ2-1, reads ETGVTQSPTHLIKTRGQQVTLRCSSQSGHNTVSWYQQALGQGPQFIFQYYREEENGRGNFPPRFSGLQFPNYSSELNVNALELDDSALYLCASSGALLAGFANEQFFGPGTRLTVL.

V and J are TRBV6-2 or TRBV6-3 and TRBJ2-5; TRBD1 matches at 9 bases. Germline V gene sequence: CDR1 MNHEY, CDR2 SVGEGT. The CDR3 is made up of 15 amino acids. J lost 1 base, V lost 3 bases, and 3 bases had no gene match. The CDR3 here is CASSYTGGSQETQYF. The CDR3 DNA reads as TGTGCCAGCAGTTATACAGGGGGCAGCCAAGAGACCCAGTACTTC.

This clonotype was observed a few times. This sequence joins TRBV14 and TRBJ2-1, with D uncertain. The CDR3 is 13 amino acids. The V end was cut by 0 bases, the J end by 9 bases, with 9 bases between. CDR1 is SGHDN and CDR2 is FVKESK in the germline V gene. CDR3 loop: CASSQEVSSEQFF. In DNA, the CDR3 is TGTGCCAGCAGCCAAGAGGTGAGCAGTGAGCAGTTCTTC.

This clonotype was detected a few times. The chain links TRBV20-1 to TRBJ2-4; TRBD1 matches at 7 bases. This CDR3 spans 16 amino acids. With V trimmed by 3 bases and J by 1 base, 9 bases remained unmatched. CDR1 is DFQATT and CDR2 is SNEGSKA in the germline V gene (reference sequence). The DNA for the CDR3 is TGCAGTGCTAGGACAGGGTGGGATCTGGCCAAAAACATTCAGTACTTC. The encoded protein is CSARTGWDLAKNIQYF.

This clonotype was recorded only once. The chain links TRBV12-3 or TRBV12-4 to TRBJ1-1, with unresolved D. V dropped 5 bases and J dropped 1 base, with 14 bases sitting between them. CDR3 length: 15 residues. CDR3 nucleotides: TGTGCCAGCAGTCCCATCCTCCAGCGGAACACTGAAGCTTTCTTT. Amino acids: CASSPILQRNTEAFF.

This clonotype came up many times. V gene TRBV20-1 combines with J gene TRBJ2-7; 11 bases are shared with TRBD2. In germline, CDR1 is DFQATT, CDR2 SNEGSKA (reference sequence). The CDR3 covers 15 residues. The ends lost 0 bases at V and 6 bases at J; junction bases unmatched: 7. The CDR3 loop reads CSARDASGGTFEQYF. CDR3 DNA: TGCAGTGCTAGAGACGCTAGCGGGGGGACCTTCGAGCAGTACTTC.

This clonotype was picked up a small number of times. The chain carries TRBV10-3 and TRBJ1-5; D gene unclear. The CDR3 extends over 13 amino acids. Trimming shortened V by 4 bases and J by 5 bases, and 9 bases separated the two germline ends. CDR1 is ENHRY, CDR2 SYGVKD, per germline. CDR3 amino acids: CAISVGLDQPQHF. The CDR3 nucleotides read TGTGCCATCAGTGTGGGGTTAGATCAGCCCCAGCATTTT.

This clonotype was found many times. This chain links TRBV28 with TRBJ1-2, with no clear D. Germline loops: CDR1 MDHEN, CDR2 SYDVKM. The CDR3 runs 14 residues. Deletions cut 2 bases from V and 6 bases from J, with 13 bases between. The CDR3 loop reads CASSLLAANDGYTF. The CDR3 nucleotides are TGTGCCAGCAGTTTACTGGCCGCGAACGATGGCTACACCTTC.

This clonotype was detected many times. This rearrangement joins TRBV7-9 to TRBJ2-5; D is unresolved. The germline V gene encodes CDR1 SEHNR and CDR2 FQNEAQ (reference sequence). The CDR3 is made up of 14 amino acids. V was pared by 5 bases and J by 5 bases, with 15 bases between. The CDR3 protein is CASSPGAWLETQYF. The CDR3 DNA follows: TGTGCCAGCAGCCCCGGTGCGTGGCTGGAGACCCAGTACTTC.

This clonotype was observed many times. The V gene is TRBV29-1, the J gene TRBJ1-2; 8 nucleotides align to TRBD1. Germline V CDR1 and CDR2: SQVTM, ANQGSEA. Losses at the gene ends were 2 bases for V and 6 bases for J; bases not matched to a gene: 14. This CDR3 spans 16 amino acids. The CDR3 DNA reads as TGCAGCGTTGAAAGGGGGGCTACGACAGGGGTGAATGGCTACACCTTC. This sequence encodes CSVERGATTGVNGYTF.

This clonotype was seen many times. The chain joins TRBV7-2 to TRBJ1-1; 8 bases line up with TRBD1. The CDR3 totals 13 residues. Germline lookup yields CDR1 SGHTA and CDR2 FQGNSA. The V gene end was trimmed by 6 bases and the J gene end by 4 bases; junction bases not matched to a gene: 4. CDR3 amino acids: CASRETGGTEAFF. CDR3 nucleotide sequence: TGTGCCAGCAGGGAAACAGGGGGCACTGAAGCTTTCTTT.

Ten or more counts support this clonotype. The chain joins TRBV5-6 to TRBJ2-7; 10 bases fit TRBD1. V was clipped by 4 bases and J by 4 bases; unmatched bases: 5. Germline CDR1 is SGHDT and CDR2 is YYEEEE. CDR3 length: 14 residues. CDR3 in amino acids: CASSPGTGVYEQYF. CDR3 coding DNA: TGTGCCAGCAGCCCCGGGACAGGGGTTTACGAGCAGTACTTC.

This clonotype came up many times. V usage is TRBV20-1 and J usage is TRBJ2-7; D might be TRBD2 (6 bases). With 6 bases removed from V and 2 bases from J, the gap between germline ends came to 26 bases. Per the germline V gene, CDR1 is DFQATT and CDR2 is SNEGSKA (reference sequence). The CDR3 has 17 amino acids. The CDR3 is CSAPFLPRGTTAYEQYF. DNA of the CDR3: TGCAGTGCCCCGTTTTTACCCCGGGGGACGACCGCCTACGAGCAGTACTTC.

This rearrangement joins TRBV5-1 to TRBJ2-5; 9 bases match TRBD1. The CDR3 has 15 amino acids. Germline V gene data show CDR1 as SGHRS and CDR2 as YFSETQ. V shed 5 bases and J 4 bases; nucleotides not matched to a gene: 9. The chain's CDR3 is CASSSTGGEGETQYF. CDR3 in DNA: TGCGCCAGCAGTTCAACAGGGGGCGAGGGAGAGACCCAGTACTTC. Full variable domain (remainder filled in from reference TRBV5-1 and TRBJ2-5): KAGVTQTPRYLIKTRGQQVTLSCSPISGHRSVSWYQQTPGQGLQFLFEYFSETQRNKGNFPGRFSGRQFSNSRSEMNVSTLELGDSALYLCASSSTGGEGETQYFGPGTRLLVL.

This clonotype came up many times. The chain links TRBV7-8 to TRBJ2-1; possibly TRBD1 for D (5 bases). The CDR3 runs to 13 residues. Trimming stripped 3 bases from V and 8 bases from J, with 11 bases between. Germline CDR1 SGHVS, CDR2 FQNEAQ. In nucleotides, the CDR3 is TGTGCCAGCAGCTTGATTTTAGGGGATGAGCAGTTCTTC. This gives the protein CASSLILGDEQFF.

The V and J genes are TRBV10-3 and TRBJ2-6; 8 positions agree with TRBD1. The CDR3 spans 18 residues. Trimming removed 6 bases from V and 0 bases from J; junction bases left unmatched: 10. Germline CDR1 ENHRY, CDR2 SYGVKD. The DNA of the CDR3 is TGTGCCATCAGGAGGGGACAGGCAATGAGCTCTGGGGCCAACGTCCTGACTTTC. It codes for CAIRRGQAMSSGANVLTF.

The CDR3: CSAVGQPMNTEAFF. CDR3 DNA: TGCAGTGCAGTGGGACAGCCTATGAACACTGAAGCTTTCTTT. The chain has TRBV20-1 and TRBJ1-1; TRBD1 matches 7 bases. CDR3 length: 14 residues. From germline, CDR1 is DFQATT and CDR2 SNEGSKA (reference sequence). Germline trimming cut 6 bases from V and 0 bases from J; bases unmatched to any gene: 7.

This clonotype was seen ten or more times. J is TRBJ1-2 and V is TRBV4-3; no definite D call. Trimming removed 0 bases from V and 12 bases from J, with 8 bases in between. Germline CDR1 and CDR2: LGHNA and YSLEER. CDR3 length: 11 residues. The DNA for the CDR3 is TGCGCCAGCAGCCAAGAGATCTGGAACACCTTC. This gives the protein CASSQEIWNTF.

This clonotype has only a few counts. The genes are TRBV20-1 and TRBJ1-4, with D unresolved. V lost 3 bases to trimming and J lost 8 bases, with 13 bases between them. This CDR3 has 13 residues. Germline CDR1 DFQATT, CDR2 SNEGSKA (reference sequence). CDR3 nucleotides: TGCAGTGCTAGTGGGGTACCGGAAGAAAAACTGTTTTTT. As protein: CSASGVPEEKLFF.

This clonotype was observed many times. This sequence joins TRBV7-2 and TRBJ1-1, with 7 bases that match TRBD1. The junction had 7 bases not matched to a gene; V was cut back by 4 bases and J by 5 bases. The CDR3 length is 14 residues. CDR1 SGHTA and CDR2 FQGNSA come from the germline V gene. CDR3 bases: TGTGCCAGCAGCTCCTCTCCGACAGGGACTGAAGCTTTCTTT. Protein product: CASSSSPTGTEAFF.

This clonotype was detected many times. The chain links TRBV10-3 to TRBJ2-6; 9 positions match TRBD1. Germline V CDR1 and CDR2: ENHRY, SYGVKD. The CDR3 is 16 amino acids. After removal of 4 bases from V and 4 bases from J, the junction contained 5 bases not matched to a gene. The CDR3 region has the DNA TGTGCCATCAGTGCACAGGGGGCGCAGGGGGCCAACGTCCTGACTTTC. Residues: CAISAQGAQGANVLTF.

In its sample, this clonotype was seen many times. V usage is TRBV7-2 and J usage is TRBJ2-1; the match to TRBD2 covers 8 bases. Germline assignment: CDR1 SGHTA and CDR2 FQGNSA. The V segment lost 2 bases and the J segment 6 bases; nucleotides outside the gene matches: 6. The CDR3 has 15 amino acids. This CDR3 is CASSLTGGAFNEQFF. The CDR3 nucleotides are TGTGCCAGCAGCTTAACCGGGGGGGCCTTCAATGAGCAGTTCTTC.

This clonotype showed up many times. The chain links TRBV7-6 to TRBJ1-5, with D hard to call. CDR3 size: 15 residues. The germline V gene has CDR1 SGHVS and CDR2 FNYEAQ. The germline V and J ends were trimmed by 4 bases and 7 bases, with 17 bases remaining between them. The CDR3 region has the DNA TGTGCCAGCAGCTCGTCAGGAGTCTCGGGACAGCCCCAGCATTTT. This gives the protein CASSSSGVSGQPQHF. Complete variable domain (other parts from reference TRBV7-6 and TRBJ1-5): GAGVSQSPRYKVTKRGQDVALRCDPISGHVSLYWYRQALGQGPEFLTYFNYEAQQDKSGLPNDRFSAERPEGSISTLTIQRTEQRDSAMYRCASSSSGVSGQPQHFGDGTRLSIL.

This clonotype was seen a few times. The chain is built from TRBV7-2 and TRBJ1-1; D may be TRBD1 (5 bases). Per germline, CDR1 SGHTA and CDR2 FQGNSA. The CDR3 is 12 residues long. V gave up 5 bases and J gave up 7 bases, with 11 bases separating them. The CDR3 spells CASSIPGFEAFF. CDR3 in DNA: TGTGCCAGCAGCATCCCAGGGTTTGAAGCTTTCTTT. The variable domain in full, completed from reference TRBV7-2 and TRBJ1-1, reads GAGVSQSPSNKVTEKGKDVELRCDPISGHTALYWYRQSLGQGLEFLIYFQGNSAPDKSGLPSDRFSAERTGGSVSTLTIQRTQQEDSAVYLCASSIPGFEAFFGQGTRLTVV.

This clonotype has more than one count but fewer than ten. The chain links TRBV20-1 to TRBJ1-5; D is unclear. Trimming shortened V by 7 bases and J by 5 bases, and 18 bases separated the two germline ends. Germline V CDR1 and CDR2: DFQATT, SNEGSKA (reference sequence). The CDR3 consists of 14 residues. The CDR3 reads CSVAGHGVDQPQHF. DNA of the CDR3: TGCAGTGTCGCCGGCCATGGGGTTGATCAGCCCCAGCATTTT.

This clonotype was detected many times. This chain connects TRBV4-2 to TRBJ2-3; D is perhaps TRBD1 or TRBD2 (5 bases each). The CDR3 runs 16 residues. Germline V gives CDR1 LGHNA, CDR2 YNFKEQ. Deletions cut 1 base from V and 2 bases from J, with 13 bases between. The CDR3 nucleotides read TGTGCCAGCAGCCAAGTTGACCGAGGGGACACAGATACGCAGTATTTT. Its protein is CASSQVDRGDTDTQYF.

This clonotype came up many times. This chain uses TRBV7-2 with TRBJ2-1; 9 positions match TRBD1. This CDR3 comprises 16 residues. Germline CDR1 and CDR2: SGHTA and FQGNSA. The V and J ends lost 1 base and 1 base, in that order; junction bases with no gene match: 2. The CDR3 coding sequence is TGTGCCAGCAGCTTAGTTGGGACAGGGTCCTACAATGAGCAGTTCTTC. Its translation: CASSLVGTGSYNEQFF.

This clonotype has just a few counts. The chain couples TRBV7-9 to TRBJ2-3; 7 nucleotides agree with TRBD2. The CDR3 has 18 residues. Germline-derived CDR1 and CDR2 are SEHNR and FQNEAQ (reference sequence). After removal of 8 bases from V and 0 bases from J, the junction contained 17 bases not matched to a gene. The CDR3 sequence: CASPRSPIWGGSTDTQYF. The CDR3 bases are TGTGCCAGCCCCCGAAGTCCCATTTGGGGGGGAAGCACAGATACGCAGTATTTT. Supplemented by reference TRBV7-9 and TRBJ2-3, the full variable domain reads DTGVSQNPRHKITKRGQNVTFRCDPISEHNRLYWYRQTLGQGPEFLTYFQNEAQLEKSRLLSDRFSAERPKGSFSTLEIQRTEQGDSAMYLCASPRSPIWGGSTDTQYFGPGTRLTVL.

CDR3 in DNA: TGTGCCAGCAGTTACCCCGGGATCTCCTACGAGCAGTACTTC. Translating it yields CASSYPGISYEQYF. The V and J genes are TRBV6-2 or TRBV6-3 and TRBJ2-7; D may be TRBD2 (5 bases). The CDR3 spans 14 residues. In germline, CDR1 is MNHEY, CDR2 SVGEGT. V was clipped by 2 bases and J by 0 bases, with 8 bases between them.